These 29 T cell receptor beta chains were all obtained from the same sample, sequenced in a study of PD-L1 blockade in urothelial cancer. Profiled with immunoSEQ multiplex PCR; TCRdb holds only in-frame clones, not every one. The data hold tens of thousands of clones, with approximately 75% observed a single time. Source: PBMCs, taken around atezolizumab (anti-PD-L1) treatment. The receptors were sampled from a man aged 70-80 years with urothelial cancer.

This clone was seen at least ten times. The genes are TRBV18 and TRBJ2-6; 7 positions agree with TRBD1. Germline lookup yields CDR1 KGHSH and CDR2 LQKENI. The V segment lost 0 bases and the J segment 1 base; nucleotides outside the gene matches: 6. This CDR3 has 18 amino acids. This chain's CDR3 is CASSPPVTGLSGANVLTF. CDR3 nucleotide sequence: TGTGCCAGCTCACCACCTGTGACAGGGTTATCTGGGGCCAACGTCCTGACTTTC. Together with reference TRBV18 and TRBJ2-6, the CDR3 gives the full variable domain: NAGVMQNPRHLVRRRGQEARLRCSPMKGHSHVYWYRQLPEEGLKFMVYLQKENIIDESGMPKERFSAEFPKEGPSILRIQQVVRGDSAAYFCASSPPVTGLSGANVLTFGAGSRLTVL.

This sequence joins TRBV19 and TRBJ2-2; 9 bases are a match to TRBD1. Trimming took 6 bases from V and 4 from J; bases not matched to a gene: 6. This CDR3 region has 15 residues. Germline V gene lookup returns CDR1 LNHDA and CDR2 SQIVND (reference sequence). CDR3 amino acids: CASSRDRVSTGELFF. The CDR3 nucleotides are TGTGCCAGTAGCCGGGACAGGGTGAGCACCGGGGAGCTGTTTTTT.

CDR3 coding DNA: TGTGCCAGCAGTTCTCCCATAGCGGGGGGGCCTGTGGATACGCAGTATTTT. Its protein is CASSSPIAGGPVDTQYF. The V call is TRBV5-4, the J call TRBJ2-3; TRBD2 agrees at 11 bases. Trimming cost V 5 bases and J 6 bases; bases outside gene matches: 14. Germline CDR1 reads SGHNT; CDR2 reads YYREEE (reference sequence). The CDR3 length is 17 residues.

The J gene is TRBJ2-1, the V gene TRBV6-1; tentative D call: TRBD2 (6 bases). Germline CDR1 MNHNS, CDR2 SASEGT. Trimming pared 2 bases from V and 4 bases from J, leaving 15 bases between. CDR3 length: 16 amino acids. CDR3 sequence (DNA): TGTGCCAGCAGTGAATTTAGCGGAGACCCATACAATGAGCAGTTCTTC. Protein product: CASSEFSGDPYNEQFF.

The genes are TRBV19 and TRBJ1-5; unclear D gene. V lost 5 bases to trimming and J lost 0 bases, with 14 bases between them. In germline, CDR1 is LNHDA, CDR2 SQIVND (reference sequence). The CDR3 is 16 amino acids. CDR3 region: CASSARRGNSNQPQHF. The CDR3 bases are TGTGCCAGTAGTGCCAGGCGAGGGAATAGCAATCAGCCCCAGCATTTT. The variable domain in full, with the rest retrieved from reference TRBV19 and TRBJ1-5, is DGGITQSPKYLFRKEGQNVTLSCEQNLNHDAMYWYRQDPGQGLRLIYYSQIVNDFQKGDIAEGYSVSREKKESFPLTVTSAQKNPTAFYLCASSARRGNSNQPQHFGDGTRLSIL.

The genes are TRBV9 and TRBJ2-1, with D possibly being TRBD2 (6 bases). CDR3 length: 15 amino acids. Trimming took off 0 bases at V and 6 bases at J, with 13 bases between the two ends. The germline gives CDR1 SGDLS, CDR2 YYNGEE. This CDR3 reads CASSVVGTPPNEQFF. Here the CDR3 DNA reads TGTGCCAGCAGCGTAGTAGGGACTCCTCCCAATGAGCAGTTCTTC.

The gene calls are TRBV4-1 and TRBJ1-5, with D possibly matching TRBD1 (6 bases). Trimming removed 4 bases from V and 0 bases from J, with 16 bases in between. This CDR3 is built from 17 residues. The germline gives CDR1 MGHRA, CDR2 YSYEKL. CDR3 in DNA: TGCGCCAGCAGCCGATACAGGGAGGGGAATAGCAATCAGCCCCAGCATTTT. It specifies CASSRYREGNSNQPQHF.

V usage is TRBV19 and J usage is TRBJ1-5; 7 bases are shared with TRBD1. The J segment lost 1 base and the V segment lost 1 base, leaving 1 base of the junction unmatched. CDR1 is LNHDA and CDR2 is SQIVND in the germline V gene (reference sequence). This CDR3 has 15 amino acids. Here the CDR3 reads CASSIARGSNQPQHF. The CDR3 DNA reads as TGTGCCAGTAGTATAGCCAGGGGGAGCAATCAGCCCCAGCATTTT. The variable domain in full, with the rest retrieved from reference TRBV19 and TRBJ1-5, is DGGITQSPKYLFRKEGQNVTLSCEQNLNHDAMYWYRQDPGQGLRLIYYSQIVNDFQKGDIAEGYSVSREKKESFPLTVTSAQKNPTAFYLCASSIARGSNQPQHFGDGTRLSIL.

V is TRBV28 and J is TRBJ1-2, with 8 bases identical to TRBD1. This CDR3 is 16 amino acids long. The V gene end was trimmed by 4 bases and the J gene end by 3 bases; junction bases not matched to a gene: 10. CDR1 MDHEN and CDR2 SYDVKM come from the germline V gene. The CDR3 reads CASSSLRGGQDYGYTF. The CDR3 coding sequence is TGTGCCAGCAGTTCCCTGAGGGGGGGACAGGACTATGGCTACACCTTC.

This clone was observed a few times. This sequence joins TRBV20-1 and TRBJ2-3, with no clear D. This CDR3 has 11 residues. CDR1 and CDR2 from the germline V gene are DFQATT and SNEGSKA (reference sequence). V was cut by 1 base and J by 4 bases, with 3 bases left in between. CDR3 bases: TGCAGTGCTAGAGCAGCAGATACGCAGTATTTT. Translated: CSARAADTQYF.

V gene TRBV5-1 combines with J gene TRBJ2-1, with 12 nucleotides matching TRBD2. The germline V gene has CDR1 SGHRS and CDR2 YFSETQ. The CDR3 has 17 residues. J was trimmed by 6 bases and V by 1 base; bases with no gene match: 8. CDR3 nucleotides: TGCGCCAGCAGCTTGAGCCCTAGCGGGGGGGCGTCCAATGAGCAGTTCTTC. As protein: CASSLSPSGGASNEQFF.

In its sample, this clone was seen a few times. The chain employs TRBV15 and TRBJ2-1, with TRBD2 identical over 10 bases. Germline lookup yields CDR1 LNHNV and CDR2 YYDKDF (reference sequence). The J segment lost 8 bases and the V segment lost 5 bases, leaving 15 bases of the junction unmatched. The CDR3 is made up of 17 amino acids. The CDR3 DNA follows: TGTGCCACCAGCGGCCCGGGAGCGACTAGCGGGTTAGATGAGCAGTTCTTC. Residues: CATSGPGATSGLDEQFF.

The chain has TRBV7-6 and TRBJ2-3, with D hard to call. The CDR3 is 14 amino acids. V was shortened by 2 bases and J by 3 bases, with 9 bases between the two germline ends. The germline CDR1 and CDR2 sequences are SGHVS and FNYEAQ. The CDR3 spells CASSLSSVTDTQYF. CDR3 coding DNA: TGTGCCAGCAGCTTAAGTTCGGTGACAGATACGCAGTATTTT.

V usage is TRBV5-4 and J usage is TRBJ2-6, with 8 bases that match TRBD1. This CDR3 contains 17 residues. Germline V gene sequence: CDR1 SGHNT, CDR2 YYREEE (reference sequence). Losses at the gene ends were 0 bases for V and 1 base for J; bases not matched to a gene: 3. The CDR3 coding sequence is TGTGCCAGCAGCTTGGCAGGGGGCTTGTCTGGGGCCAACGTCCTGACTTTC. It codes for CASSLAGGLSGANVLTF.

The CDR3 sequence: CASSVDSLASGGRGDTQYF. The DNA for the CDR3 is TGTGCCAGCAGCGTAGACTCCCTGGCTAGCGGGGGTAGAGGAGATACGCAGTATTTT. The chain carries TRBV9 and TRBJ2-3; 10 nucleotides match TRBD2. Trimming removed 0 bases from V and 5 bases from J; junction bases left unmatched: 15. This CDR3 contains 19 residues. Germline CDR1 is SGDLS and CDR2 is YYNGEE. Full variable domain (missing parts from reference TRBV9 and TRBJ2-3): DSGVTQTPKHLITATGQRVTLRCSPRSGDLSVYWYQQSLDQGLQFLIQYYNGEERAKGNILERFSAQQFPDLHSELNLSSLELGDSALYFCASSVDSLASGGRGDTQYFGPGTRLTVL.

J is TRBJ2-2 and V is TRBV7-2, with D possibly being TRBD1 (5 bases). V dropped 0 bases and J dropped 6 bases, with 11 bases sitting between them. CDR1 and CDR2 (germline): SGHTA, FQGNSA. The CDR3 spans 15 residues. CDR3: CASSLAQGNAGELFF. Here the CDR3 DNA reads TGTGCCAGCAGCTTAGCCCAGGGTAACGCCGGGGAGCTGTTTTTT.

The rearrangement joins TRBV30 to TRBJ2-1; perhaps TRBD2 as D (6 bases). CDR3 length: 14 amino acids. CDR1 GTSNPN and CDR2 SVGIG come from the germline V gene (reference sequence). V lost 2 bases, J lost 6 bases, and 14 bases lay in between. CDR3 loop: CAWSIQGGSNEQFF. The CDR3 nucleotides are TGTGCCTGGAGTATCCAGGGAGGTAGCAATGAGCAGTTCTTC.

This clone occurred once. This chain uses TRBV6-6 with TRBJ2-3, with D perhaps matching TRBD2 (7 bases). V lost 2 bases to trimming and J lost 2 bases, with 14 bases between them. Germline CDR1 reads MNHNY; CDR2 reads SVGAGI (reference sequence). The CDR3 length is 16 residues. The CDR3 region is CASSYVGGGFTDTQYF. CDR3 sequence (DNA): TGTGCCAGCAGTTACGTAGGCGGGGGCTTCACAGATACGCAGTATTTT.

The V gene is TRBV5-1, the J gene TRBJ2-5; TRBD2 is a possible D gene (5 bases). Germline CDR1 reads SGHRS; CDR2 reads YFSETQ. V lost 2 bases and J 5 bases, leaving 19 bases between the germline ends. The CDR3 contains 16 residues. CDR3: CASSFGSTTPGETQYF. The CDR3 coding sequence is TGCGCCAGCAGCTTTGGGTCGACTACTCCGGGGGAGACCCAGTACTTC.

This chain uses TRBV7-2 with TRBJ2-1; TRBD2 agrees at 8 bases. The CDR3 has 15 amino acids. V trimming: 4 bases; J trimming: 8 bases; junction bases outside the gene matches: 10. Germline V CDR1 and CDR2: SGHTA, FQGNSA. The CDR3 sequence is CASSSNLIAGYEQFF. The DNA of the CDR3 is TGTGCCAGCAGCTCTAATTTAATAGCGGGGTATGAGCAGTTCTTC. Full variable domain (remainder filled in from reference TRBV7-2 and TRBJ2-1): GAGVSQSPSNKVTEKGKDVELRCDPISGHTALYWYRQSLGQGLEFLIYFQGNSAPDKSGLPSDRFSAERTGGSVSTLTIQRTQQEDSAVYLCASSSNLIAGYEQFFGPGTRLTVL.

The chain combines TRBV25-1 with TRBJ1-4; 7 bases line up with TRBD1. CDR1 MGHDK and CDR2 SYGVNS come from the germline V gene. The CDR3 runs to 14 residues. V lost 5 bases to trimming and J lost 9 bases; unmatched junction nucleotides: 9. The CDR3 DNA reads as TGTGCCAGCAGTAAATTCGGACAGGTCCAAAAACTGTTTTTT. It specifies CASSKFGQVQKLFF.

This clone was recorded at least ten times. The gene calls are TRBV15 and TRBJ1-2; D is perhaps TRBD1 (6 bases). CDR1 is LNHNV and CDR2 is YYDKDF in the germline V gene (reference sequence). The ends were cut back, 0 bases at V and 2 bases at J, with 10 bases in the middle. This CDR3 spans 15 amino acids. The CDR3 region has the DNA TGTGCCACCAGCAGAGATAGGGACACCAACTATGGCTACACCTTC. It codes for CATSRDRDTNYGYTF.

The rearrangement joins TRBV29-1 to TRBJ1-2; 7 bases map to TRBD1. This CDR3 comprises 11 residues. Per germline, CDR1 SQVTM and CDR2 ANQGSEA. The J segment lost 8 bases and the V segment lost 7 bases, leaving 7 bases of the junction unmatched. CDR3 bases: TGCAGCGCCGCACAGGGGAACGGCTACACCTTC. Translation gives CSAAQGNGYTF.

This clone was detected only once. The V gene is TRBV7-9, the J gene TRBJ2-3; TRBD2 agrees at 11 bases. The length of the CDR3 is 19 residues. Germline V lookup: CDR1 SEHNR, CDR2 FQNEAQ (reference sequence). V shed 5 bases and J 0 bases; nucleotides not matched to a gene: 13. The CDR3 coding sequence is TGTGCCAGCAGCGAAACGACTAGCGGGGTTACATTCAGCACAGATACGCAGTATTTT. Protein: CASSETTSGVTFSTDTQYF.

This sequence joins TRBV4-1 and TRBJ2-1, with unresolved D. CDR1 and CDR2 (germline): MGHRA, YSYEKL. The CDR3 is 13 residues long. V lost 0 bases and J 9 bases, leaving 9 bases between the germline ends. CDR3 in DNA: TGCGCCAGCAGCCAAGATCTTATCCGTGAGCAGTTCTTC. Amino acid sequence: CASSQDLIREQFF.

V and J are TRBV7-2 and TRBJ2-7, with 10 bases lining up with TRBD2. J was trimmed by 1 base and V by 6 bases; bases with no gene match: 6. The germline V gene encodes CDR1 SGHTA and CDR2 FQGNSA. The CDR3 extends over 15 amino acids. The CDR3: CASSQRGGASYEQYF. The CDR3 DNA sequence: TGTGCCAGCAGTCAGCGGGGGGGTGCGTCCTACGAGCAGTACTTC.

Worth noting for this clone: Other DNA sequences from this sample encode an identical CDR3 as well. Here the CDR3 reads CASSPKGDTEAFF. The CDR3 DNA reads TGTGCCAGCTCACCTAAAGGGGACACTGAAGCTTTCTTT. The rearrangement uses TRBV18 and TRBJ1-1, with D perhaps TRBD1 (5 bases). V lost 3 bases, J lost 3 bases, and 8 bases lay in between. CDR3 size: 13 residues. Germline CDR1 and CDR2: KGHSH and LQKENI. Filled out from reference TRBV18 and TRBJ1-1, the complete variable domain reads NAGVMQNPRHLVRRRGQEARLRCSPMKGHSHVYWYRQLPEEGLKFMVYLQKENIIDESGMPKERFSAEFPKEGPSILRIQQVVRGDSAAYFCASSPKGDTEAFFGQGTRLTVV.

The rearrangement uses TRBV7-9 and TRBJ2-1; TRBD1 is a possible D gene (5 bases). This CDR3 region has 14 residues. V was clipped by 5 bases and J by 7 bases, with 15 bases between them. CDR1 SEHNR and CDR2 FQNEAQ come from the germline V gene (reference sequence). The CDR3, as DNA: TGTGCCAGCAGCCCCCAGAGCAGGGCGAATGAGCAGTTCTTC. Translating gives CASSPQSRANEQFF.

The chain links TRBV7-3 to TRBJ2-7; D gene unclear. The CDR3 contains 14 residues. Looked up from germline, CDR1 is SGHTA and CDR2 is FQGTGA. Deletions cut 3 bases from V and 0 bases from J, with 9 bases between. Here the CDR3 reads CASSLGPNSYEQYF. DNA of the CDR3: TGTGCCAGCAGCTTGGGCCCCAACTCCTACGAGCAGTACTTC.